The 25 T cell receptor beta chains listed next were all sequenced from one sample in a study of CD8 T cells in Susac syndrome. RNA totalling roughly 0.45 to 1 ug underwent reverse transcription with random hexamers. TCRdb analysed the immunoSEQ multiplex PCR reads with MiXCR anew, one entry per CDR3 protein. This table has around 150,000 distinct CDR3 sequences, 94% appearing once. Sequences were obtained from CD4+ T cells from PBMCs. These receptors all stem from a human donor with multiple sclerosis.

The chain is built from TRBV18 and TRBJ2-5; TRBD1 aligns across 7 bases. The CDR3 totals 13 residues. Germline V gene sequence: CDR1 KGHSH, CDR2 LQKENI. V lost 3 bases and J lost 3; bases outside the gene matches: 1. The CDR3 sequence: CASSPGQEETQYF. DNA of the CDR3: TGTGCCAGCTCACCCGGACAGGAAGAGACCCAGTACTTC.

Remarks on this clonotype: The junction departs from germline at one end; a sequencing error may be responsible. The V call is TRBV6-6, the J call TRBJ2-1; 7 bases are a match to TRBD1. The closer fit of TRBJ2-7 to the DNA end suggests the J call may be wrong. The CDR3 is 12 residues long. CDR1 is MNHNY, CDR2 SVGAGI, per germline (reference sequence). The CDR3 region is CASRWDRYEQYF. CDR3 bases: TGCGCCAGCAGATGGGACAGATACGAGCAGTACTTC.

This chain uses TRBV6-6 with TRBJ2-7; no reliable D call. Germline V gene sequence: CDR1 MNHNY, CDR2 SVGAGI (reference sequence). The V and J ends lost 7 bases and 2 bases respectively, with 12 bases between them. The CDR3 sequence is 13 residues long. The CDR3 region is CASTEGLPYEQYF. The CDR3 DNA is TGTGCCAGCACGGAAGGGCTACCCTACGAGCAGTACTTC.

V and J are TRBV11-2 and TRBJ1-1, with D hard to call. The germline V and J ends were trimmed by 0 bases and 6 bases, with 2 bases remaining between them. Germline CDR1 SGHAT, CDR2 FQNNGV. The CDR3 totals 11 residues. The CDR3: CASSLESEAFF. In nucleotides, the CDR3 is TGTGCCAGCAGCTTAGAGTCTGAAGCTTTCTTT.

The rearrangement uses TRBV20-1 and TRBJ2-5, with a weak D call TRBD2 (6 bases). V was shortened by 1 base and J by 5 bases, with 14 bases between the two germline ends. Germline CDR1 reads DFQATT; CDR2 reads SNEGSKA (reference sequence). The CDR3 consists of 14 residues. In DNA, the CDR3 is TGCAGTGCTAGAGGCTGGGACTTAGGGGAGACCCAGTACTTC. Translating gives CSARGWDLGETQYF.

The chain is built from TRBV19 and TRBJ1-2; D ambiguous. The V and J ends lost 1 base and 3 bases respectively, with 12 bases between them. In germline, CDR1 is LNHDA, CDR2 SQIVND (reference sequence). The CDR3 extends over 15 amino acids. This chain's CDR3 is CASSIVAQRDYGYTF. The CDR3, as DNA: TGTGCCAGTAGTATAGTAGCTCAAAGGGACTATGGCTACACCTTC.

The chain recombines TRBV7-2 with TRBJ2-1; the D call may be TRBD1 or TRBD2 (6 bases each). V was clipped by 5 bases and J by 8 bases, with 13 bases between them. CDR3 length: 13 residues. Germline CDR1 SGHTA, CDR2 FQGNSA. In nucleotides, the CDR3 is TGTGCCAGCAGCCCCGATAGGGGGGATGAGCAGTTCTTC. It specifies CASSPDRGDEQFF.

The rearrangement uses TRBV7-2 and TRBJ2-7; D perhaps matches TRBD2 (5 bases). This CDR3 comprises 14 residues. With 5 bases removed from V and 4 bases from J, the gap between germline ends came to 15 bases. Germline V CDR1 and CDR2: SGHTA, FQGNSA. In DNA, the CDR3 is TGTGCCAGCAGCAAACCCGGGAAACCGTACGAGCAGTACTTC. Its translation: CASSKPGKPYEQYF.

This chain joins TRBV18 and TRBJ1-2; 7 nucleotides match TRBD1. The length of the CDR3 is 14 residues. The germline gives CDR1 KGHSH, CDR2 LQKENI. V lost 4 bases and J lost 0; bases outside the gene matches: 2. In DNA, the CDR3 is TGTGCCAGCTCACTGGGACAGCCTAACTATGGCTACACCTTC. As protein: CASSLGQPNYGYTF.

The chain employs TRBV12-3 or TRBV12-4 and TRBJ1-1; possibly TRBD1 for D (5 bases). V shed 4 bases and J shed 3 bases, with 12 bases lying between them. This CDR3 spans 14 amino acids. The chain's CDR3 is CASSWGRADTEAFF. CDR3 bases: TGTGCCAGCAGTTGGGGACGGGCCGACACTGAAGCTTTCTTT.

The genes are TRBV2 and TRBJ2-7; weak D call: TRBD1 (6 bases). V lost 7 bases and J 3 bases, leaving 16 bases between the germline ends. Per the germline V gene, CDR1 is SNHLY and CDR2 is FYNNEI. This CDR3 region has 14 residues. The CDR3 reads CASNPDRTLYEQYF. Here the CDR3 DNA reads TGTGCCAGCAACCCTGACAGGACGCTCTACGAGCAGTACTTC.

The chain recombines TRBV7-8 with TRBJ2-1; D remains unclear. The germline V and J ends were trimmed by 1 base and 0 bases, with 10 bases remaining between them. The germline V gene has CDR1 SGHVS and CDR2 FQNEAQ. This CDR3 spans 16 amino acids. The CDR3 nucleotides read TGTGCCAGCAGCTTAGAAGGCAGTAGCTCCTACAATGAGCAGTTCTTC. It yields the protein CASSLEGSSSYNEQFF.

The chain employs TRBV24-1 and TRBJ2-3; D possibly corresponds to TRBD2 (6 bases). Per germline, CDR1 KGHDR and CDR2 SFDVKD. This CDR3 region has 13 residues. The V gene lost 7 bases and the J gene lost 6 bases, with 13 bases spanning the gap. CDR3 amino acids: CATRSDYGDTQYF. In nucleotides, the CDR3 is TGTGCCACCAGGTCGGACTATGGGGATACGCAGTATTTT.

V is TRBV18 and J is TRBJ1-1; tentative D call: TRBD1 (5 bases). Trimming pared 3 bases from V and 4 bases from J, leaving 15 bases between. CDR1 and CDR2 (germline): KGHSH, LQKENI. CDR3 length equals 15 residues. This chain's CDR3 is CASSPRGPPGTEAFF. The CDR3 coding sequence is TGTGCCAGCTCACCGAGGGGACCCCCGGGCACTGAAGCTTTCTTT.

The sample holds one count of this clonotype. The chain employs TRBV11-2 and TRBJ2-3, with a tentative D call TRBD2 (6 bases). The V end lost 4 bases, the J end lost 3 bases, and 11 bases lay between the germline ends. Germline-derived CDR1 and CDR2 are SGHAT and FQNNGV. This CDR3 contains 14 residues. CDR3 amino acids: CASSSAGTTDTQYF. The CDR3 DNA sequence: TGTGCCAGCAGCTCTGCCGGGACTACAGATACGCAGTATTTT.

This chain joins TRBV5-5 and TRBJ2-3; TRBD2 agrees at 10 bases. Germline-derived CDR1 and CDR2 are SGHKS and YYEKEE (reference sequence). The CDR3 loop spans 16 amino acids. The junction had 6 bases not matched to a gene; V was cut back by 3 bases and J by 2 bases. This CDR3 is CASSSGTSASTDTQYF. In DNA, the CDR3 is TGTGCCAGCAGCTCCGGGACTAGCGCTTCCACAGATACGCAGTATTTT. The variable domain in full, with the rest retrieved from reference TRBV5-5 and TRBJ2-3, is DAGVTQSPTHLIKTRGQQVTLRCSPISGHKSVSWYQQVLGQGPQFIFQYYEKEERGRGNFPDRFSARQFPNYSSELNVNALLLGDSALYLCASSSGTSASTDTQYFGPGTRLTVL.

The rearrangement links TRBV30 to TRBJ1-1, with a possible D match to TRBD1 (5 bases). The CDR3 loop spans 15 amino acids. Trimming shortened V by 3 bases and J by 1 base, and 15 bases separated the two germline ends. Per germline, CDR1 GTSNPN and CDR2 SVGIG (reference sequence). The CDR3 loop is CAWRLTGAGNTEAFF. The DNA of the CDR3 is TGTGCCTGGAGACTCACAGGTGCGGGGAACACTGAAGCTTTCTTT.

This sequence joins TRBV29-1 and TRBJ1-1, with D maybe TRBD1 (5 bases). CDR1 and CDR2 (germline): SQVTM, ANQGSEA. The CDR3 totals 10 residues. Deletions cut 7 bases from V and 5 bases from J, with 8 bases between. CDR3 amino acids: CSARGTEAFF. The CDR3 bases are TGCAGCGCAAGGGGTACTGAAGCTTTCTTT.

The V gene is TRBV15, the J gene TRBJ2-7; 7 positions agree with TRBD2. With 5 bases clipped from V and 7 bases from J, the junction kept 14 bases outside the gene matches. Germline V lookup: CDR1 LNHNV, CDR2 YYDKDF (reference sequence). The CDR3 extends over 15 amino acids. The CDR3 region has the DNA TGTGCCACCAGCCCCCAACTCGCGGGAGAGGGGGAGCAGTACTTC. Protein: CATSPQLAGEGEQYF.

The count of this clonotype is one. The rearrangement links TRBV15 to TRBJ2-5; D unclear. CDR1 and CDR2 from the germline V gene are LNHNV and YYDKDF (reference sequence). The CDR3 is made up of 11 amino acids. V lost 4 bases and J lost 0, with 0 bases in between. In DNA, the CDR3 is TGTGCCACCAGCAACCAAGAGACCCAGTACTTC. It codes for CATSNQETQYF.

The V gene is TRBV7-2, the J gene TRBJ1-2; D is possibly TRBD1 (5 bases). V was shortened by 6 bases and J by 7 bases, with 12 bases between the two germline ends. The CDR3 has 12 residues. The germline CDR1 and CDR2 sequences are SGHTA and FQGNSA. Here the CDR3 reads CASRRDEVGYTF. The CDR3 DNA sequence: TGTGCCAGCAGACGGGACGAAGTTGGCTACACCTTC. Drawing the rest from reference TRBV7-2 and TRBJ1-2, the complete variable domain is GAGVSQSPSNKVTEKGKDVELRCDPISGHTALYWYRQSLGQGLEFLIYFQGNSAPDKSGLPSDRFSAERTGGSVSTLTIQRTQQEDSAVYLCASRRDEVGYTFGSGTRLTVV.

V and J are TRBV3-1 and TRBJ2-1; D ambiguous. The V end was cut by 2 bases, the J end by 8 bases, with 7 bases between. The CDR3 consists of 12 residues. Germline V gene lookup returns CDR1 LGHDT and CDR2 YNNKEL (reference sequence). As DNA, the CDR3 is TGTGCCAGCAGCCAAATGGGTCATGAGCAGTTCTTC. Residues: CASSQMGHEQFF.

This clonotype was counted only a few times. This chain connects TRBV2 to TRBJ1-1, with TRBD1 matching over 8 bases. Germline lookup yields CDR1 SNHLY and CDR2 FYNNEI. The CDR3 totals 13 residues. The V gene end was trimmed by 5 bases and the J gene end by 5 bases; junction bases not matched to a gene: 4. CDR3 nucleotide sequence: TGTGCCAGCAGTTCGGACAGGGTAACTGAAGCTTTCTTT. It specifies CASSSDRVTEAFF.

The chain links TRBV15 to TRBJ1-2; 8 nucleotides agree with TRBD1. CDR1 LNHNV and CDR2 YYDKDF come from the germline V gene (reference sequence). V lost 8 bases, J lost 4 bases, and 9 bases stayed unmatched. The CDR3 has 14 amino acids. The CDR3 bases are TGTGCCACCGAAGAGTTTGGGACAGGCTATGGCTACACCTTC. Translation: CATEEFGTGYGYTF.

V gene TRBV30 combines with J gene TRBJ2-1; 7 bases are a match to TRBD2. CDR1 and CDR2 (germline): GTSNPN, SVGIG (reference sequence). Germline trimming cut 5 bases from V and 0 bases from J; bases unmatched to any gene: 10. CDR3 length: 16 residues. DNA of the CDR3: TGTGCCTGGTCAGGGCCGGGAGGCATCTCCTACAATGAGCAGTTCTTC. Protein: CAWSGPGGISYNEQFF.